Listed below are T cell receptor beta chains from one sample, sequenced in a study of regulatory T cells in long-lasting Graves disease. TCRdb ran MiXCR on the multiplex PCR reads and lists one entry per CDR3 protein. The sample gives hundreds of thousands of distinct CDR3 sequences, around 16% of which show up once; approximately 22% is in the top ten. Sequenced here: peripheral blood mononuclear cells (PBMCs), sampled at new diagnosis, from a patient treated with antithyroid drugs. The receptors originated from a female donor with Graves disease. Both conserved end residues are part of each CDR3. D genes are given only for firm matches. Only some rows state a clone size, as once, few, many or a class for expanded clones.

J gene,clone size,D gene,V gene,CDR3 DNA,CDR3 protein
TRBJ2-1,.,.,TRBV18,TGTGCCAGCTCAGCGTACAGGGAAAATGAGCAGTTCTTC,CASSAYRENEQFF
TRBJ2-2,many,TRBD1,TRBV28,TGTGCCAGCAGTTCCGGGACAGCCCCAGAGGAGCTGTTTTTT,CASSSGTAPEELFF
TRBJ2-7,many,TRBD2,TRBV20-1,TGCAGTGCCGGGACTAGCGGGAGCTACGAGCAGTACTTC,CSAGTSGSYEQYF
TRBJ1-1,many,.,TRBV28,TGTGCCAGCAGTTTCGACGAGTGGCCTGGCACTGAAGCTTTCTTT,CASSFDEWPGTEAFF
TRBJ1-1,many,.,TRBV12-3/TRBV12-4,TGTGCCAGCAGTTTGGCATCCAGACCTGAAGCTTTCTTT,CASSLASRPEAFF
TRBJ2-3,.,TRBD2,TRBV3-1,TGTGCCAGCAGCCAAGTGTCAGCGGGGGGGCGGACAGATACGCAGTATTTT,CASSQVSAGGRTDTQYF
TRBJ1-2,few,TRBD1,TRBV4-1,TGCGCCAGCAGCCCTGACCCCGGACAGGGGTTCCATGGCTACACCTTC,CASSPDPGQGFHGYTF
TRBJ2-7,many,TRBD2,TRBV3-1,TGTGCCAGCAGCCAAGAAGCTAGCGGCGCTTACGAGCAGTACTTC,CASSQEASGAYEQYF
TRBJ2-7,many,TRBD1,TRBV7-9,TGTGCCAGCAGCCCGAGACAGGGGGCAAACGAGCAGTACTTC,CASSPRQGANEQYF
TRBJ2-7,few,.,TRBV9,TGTGCCAGCAGCGTAGAGGGGAACACCGCCGACGAGCAGTACTTC,CASSVEGNTADEQYF